A selection of T cell receptor beta chains follows, all from one sample in a study of siplizumab effects on memory and regulatory T cells. Here immunoSEQ multiplex PCR was the method, and the copy in TCRdb shows in-frame clones only, minus some. The sample lists roughly 100,000 clones, approximately 93% occurring once. Sequences were obtained from Tregs sorted from blood. Receptors were obtained from a human donor in good health. CDR3s include the opening cysteine and the closing phenylalanine or tryptophan. The D gene is left open where the match is weak. Some rows have no size entry. The others give once, few or many, or a class for an expanded clone.

v_call	clone_size	d_call	j_call	cdr3_nt	cdr3_aa
TRBV7-9	once	.	TRBJ2-7	TGTGCCAGCAGCCCACGGGACCGATCCTACGAGCAGTACTTC	CASSPRDRSYEQYF
TRBV7-3	.	TRBD1	TRBJ1-2	TGTGCCAGCAGCCAAGGGGGACAGGGGGCGTTTTATGGCTACACCTTC	CASSQGGQGAFYGYTF
TRBV30	.	TRBD2	TRBJ2-3	TGTGCCTGGGGACTAGCGGCAACCAATACGCAGTATTTT	CAWGLAATNTQYF
TRBV9	.	.	TRBJ2-7	TGTGCCAGCAGCGTAGGAGCAGGGGCCTACGAGCAGTACTTC	CASSVGAGAYEQYF
TRBV28	.	.	TRBJ1-5	TGTGCCAGCAGTTTACCGGGTAGCAATCAGCCCCAGCATTTT	CASSLPGSNQPQHF
TRBV19	.	.	TRBJ1-3	TGTGCCAGTAGATTCGGACCGAGCTCTGGAAACACCATATATTTT	CASRFGPSSGNTIYF
TRBV27	.	TRBD1	TRBJ1-6	TGTGCCAGCAGTTTGGAGGCAGGGGGTAGGAATTCACCCCTCCACTTT	CASSLEAGGRNSPLHF
TRBV21-1	.	.	TRBJ2-4	TGTGCCAGCAGCTACAGGGGATTAGCCAAAAACATTCAGTACTTC	CASSYRGLAKNIQYF
TRBV7-9	.	TRBD2	TRBJ2-2	TGTGCCAGCAGCTGGACGACTAGCGGGAGGTTGCGCACCGGGGAGCTGTTTTTT	CASSWTTSGRLRTGELFF
TRBV18	.	.	TRBJ2-5	TGTGCCAGCTCACCCCAACAGGGAGGACTAGAGACCCAGTACTTC	CASSPQQGGLETQYF
TRBV4-2	.	.	TRBJ2-4	TGTGCCAGCAGCCACCCTAGGGGAGTGGCCAAAAACATTCAGTACTTC	CASSHPRGVAKNIQYF
TRBV10-3	few	.	TRBJ1-5	TGTGCCATCAGTGAGGGCAGCAATCAGCCCCAGCATTTT	CAISEGSNQPQHF